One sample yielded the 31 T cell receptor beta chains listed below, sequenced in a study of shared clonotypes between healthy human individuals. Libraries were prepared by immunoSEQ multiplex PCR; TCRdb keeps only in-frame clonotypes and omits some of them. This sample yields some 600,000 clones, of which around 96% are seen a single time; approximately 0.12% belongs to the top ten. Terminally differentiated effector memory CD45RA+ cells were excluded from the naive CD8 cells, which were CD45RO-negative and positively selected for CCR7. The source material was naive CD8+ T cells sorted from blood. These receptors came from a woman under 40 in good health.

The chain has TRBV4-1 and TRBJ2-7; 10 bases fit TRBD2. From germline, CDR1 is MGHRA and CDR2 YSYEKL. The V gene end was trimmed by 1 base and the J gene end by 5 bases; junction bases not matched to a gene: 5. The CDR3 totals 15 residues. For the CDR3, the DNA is TGCGCCAGCAGCCAAGGGTCTAGCGGGAGCGACGAGCAGTACTTC. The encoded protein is CASSQGSSGSDEQYF.

CDR3 nucleotide sequence: TGCGCCAGCATTGGGGACAGTTACGAAGCTTTCTTT. Translation: CASIGDSYEAFF. The chain is built from TRBV4-1 and TRBJ1-1; 7 nucleotides align to TRBD1. The CDR3 totals 12 residues. The ends lost 7 bases at V and 8 bases at J; junction bases unmatched: 7. Germline loops: CDR1 MGHRA, CDR2 YSYEKL.

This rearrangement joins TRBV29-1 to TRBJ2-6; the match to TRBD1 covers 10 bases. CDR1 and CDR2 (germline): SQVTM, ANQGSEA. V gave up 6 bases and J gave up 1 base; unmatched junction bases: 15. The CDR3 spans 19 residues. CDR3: CSVGPPIQDRGSGANVLTF. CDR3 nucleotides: TGCAGCGTCGGTCCCCCCATACAGGACAGGGGGTCTGGGGCCAACGTCCTGACTTTC.

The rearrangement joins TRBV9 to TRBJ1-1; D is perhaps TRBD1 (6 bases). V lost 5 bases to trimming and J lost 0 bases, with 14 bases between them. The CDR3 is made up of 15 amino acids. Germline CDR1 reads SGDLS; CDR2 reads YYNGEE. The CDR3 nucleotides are TGTGCCAGCAGTCCCAACAGGGACATGAACACTGAAGCTTTCTTT. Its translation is CASSPNRDMNTEAFF.

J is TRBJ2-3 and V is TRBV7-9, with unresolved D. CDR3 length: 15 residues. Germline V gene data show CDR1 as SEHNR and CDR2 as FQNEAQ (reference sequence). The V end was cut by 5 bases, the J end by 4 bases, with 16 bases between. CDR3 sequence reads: CASSPTLRAPDTQYF. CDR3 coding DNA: TGTGCCAGCAGCCCGACACTACGTGCACCAGATACGCAGTATTTT.

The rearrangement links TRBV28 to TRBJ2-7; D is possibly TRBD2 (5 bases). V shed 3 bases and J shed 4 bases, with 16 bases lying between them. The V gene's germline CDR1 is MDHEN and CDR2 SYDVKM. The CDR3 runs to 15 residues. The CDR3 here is CASSFGLAETYEQYF. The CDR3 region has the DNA TGTGCCAGCAGTTTCGGACTGGCGGAAACATACGAGCAGTACTTC.

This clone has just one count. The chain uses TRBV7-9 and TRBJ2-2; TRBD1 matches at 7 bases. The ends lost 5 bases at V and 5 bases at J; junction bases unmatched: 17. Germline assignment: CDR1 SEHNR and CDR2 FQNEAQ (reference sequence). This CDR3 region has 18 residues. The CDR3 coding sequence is TGTGCCAGCAGCCAAACGAAGGGCAGGGGGAAACGGACCGGGGAGCTGTTTTTT. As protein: CASSQTKGRGKRTGELFF. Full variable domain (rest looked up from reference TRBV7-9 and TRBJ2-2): DTGVSQNPRHKITKRGQNVTFRCDPISEHNRLYWYRQTLGQGPEFLTYFQNEAQLEKSRLLSDRFSAERPKGSFSTLEIQRTEQGDSAMYLCASSQTKGRGKRTGELFFGEGSRLTVL.

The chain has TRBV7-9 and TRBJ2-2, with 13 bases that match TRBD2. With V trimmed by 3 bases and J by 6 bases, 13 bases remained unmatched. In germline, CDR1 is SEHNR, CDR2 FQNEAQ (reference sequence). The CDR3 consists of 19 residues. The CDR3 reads CASSLPGTSGTKQAGELFF. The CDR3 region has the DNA TGTGCCAGCAGCTTGCCCGGGACTAGCGGGACGAAGCAGGCCGGGGAGCTGTTTTTT.

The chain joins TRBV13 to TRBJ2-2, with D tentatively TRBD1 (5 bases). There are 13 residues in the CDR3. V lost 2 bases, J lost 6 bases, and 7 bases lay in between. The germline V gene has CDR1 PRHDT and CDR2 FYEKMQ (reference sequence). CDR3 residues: CASSLQGSGELFF. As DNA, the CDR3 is TGTGCCAGCAGCTTACAGGGCTCCGGGGAGCTGTTTTTT.

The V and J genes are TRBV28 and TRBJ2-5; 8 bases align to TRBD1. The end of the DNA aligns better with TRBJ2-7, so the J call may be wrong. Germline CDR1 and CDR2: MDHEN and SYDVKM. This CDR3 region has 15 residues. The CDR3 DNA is TGTGCCAGCAGGTCCCCGGGACAGGCATACTACGAGCAGTACTTC. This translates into CASRSPGQAYYEQYF.

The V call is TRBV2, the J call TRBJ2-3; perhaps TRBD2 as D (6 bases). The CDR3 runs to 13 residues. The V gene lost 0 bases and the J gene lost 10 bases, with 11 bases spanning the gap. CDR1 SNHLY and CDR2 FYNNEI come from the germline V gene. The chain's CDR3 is CASSEARDWAQYF. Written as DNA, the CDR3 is TGTGCCAGCAGTGAAGCGCGGGACTGGGCGCAGTATTTT.

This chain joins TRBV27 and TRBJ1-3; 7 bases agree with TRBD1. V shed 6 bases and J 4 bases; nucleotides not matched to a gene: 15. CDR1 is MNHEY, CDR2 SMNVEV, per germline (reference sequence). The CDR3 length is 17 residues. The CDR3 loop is CASRSTGKLSFGNTIYF. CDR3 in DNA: TGTGCCAGCAGATCGACAGGGAAGTTGTCGTTCGGAAACACCATATATTTT.

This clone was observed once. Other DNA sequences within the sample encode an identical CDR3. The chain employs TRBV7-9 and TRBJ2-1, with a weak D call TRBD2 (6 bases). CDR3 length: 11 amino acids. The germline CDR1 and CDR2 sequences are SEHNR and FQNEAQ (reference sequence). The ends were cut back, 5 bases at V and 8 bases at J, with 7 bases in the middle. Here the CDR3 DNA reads TGTGCCAGCAGCCCGGGAGATGAGCAGTTCTTC. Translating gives CASSPGDEQFF. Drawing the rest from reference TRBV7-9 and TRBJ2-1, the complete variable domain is DTGVSQNPRHKITKRGQNVTFRCDPISEHNRLYWYRQTLGQGPEFLTYFQNEAQLEKSRLLSDRFSAERPKGSFSTLEIQRTEQGDSAMYLCASSPGDEQFFGPGTRLTVL.

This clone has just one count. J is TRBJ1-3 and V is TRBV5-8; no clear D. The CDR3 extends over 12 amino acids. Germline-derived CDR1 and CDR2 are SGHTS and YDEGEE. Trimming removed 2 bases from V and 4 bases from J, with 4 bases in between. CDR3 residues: CASSFVGNTIYF. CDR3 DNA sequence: TGTGCCAGCAGCTTTGTGGGAAACACCATATATTTT.

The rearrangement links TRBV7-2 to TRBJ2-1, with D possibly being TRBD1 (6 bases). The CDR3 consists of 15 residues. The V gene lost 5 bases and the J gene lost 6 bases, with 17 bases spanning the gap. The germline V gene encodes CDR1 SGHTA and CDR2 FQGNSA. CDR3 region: CASSRTVGKGNEQFF. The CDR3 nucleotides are TGTGCCAGCAGCAGGACAGTGGGGAAGGGCAATGAGCAGTTCTTC.

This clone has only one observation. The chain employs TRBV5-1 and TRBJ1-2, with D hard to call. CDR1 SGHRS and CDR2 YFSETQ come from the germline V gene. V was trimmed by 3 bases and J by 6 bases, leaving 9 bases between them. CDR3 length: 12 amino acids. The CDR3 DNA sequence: TGCGCCAGCAGCTATTCTATGGATGGCTACACCTTC. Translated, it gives CASSYSMDGYTF.

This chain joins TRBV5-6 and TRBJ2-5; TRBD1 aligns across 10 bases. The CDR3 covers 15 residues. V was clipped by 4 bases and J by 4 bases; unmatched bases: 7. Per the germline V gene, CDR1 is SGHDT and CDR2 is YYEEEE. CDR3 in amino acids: CASSGGTGVGETQYF. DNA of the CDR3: TGTGCCAGCAGCGGAGGGACAGGGGTTGGAGAGACCCAGTACTTC.

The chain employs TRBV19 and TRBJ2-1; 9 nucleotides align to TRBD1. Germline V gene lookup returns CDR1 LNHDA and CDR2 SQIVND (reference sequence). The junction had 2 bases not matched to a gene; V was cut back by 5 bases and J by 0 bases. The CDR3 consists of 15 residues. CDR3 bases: TGTGCCAGTAGTTTGGACAGGGGCTCCTACAATGAGCAGTTCTTC. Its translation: CASSLDRGSYNEQFF.

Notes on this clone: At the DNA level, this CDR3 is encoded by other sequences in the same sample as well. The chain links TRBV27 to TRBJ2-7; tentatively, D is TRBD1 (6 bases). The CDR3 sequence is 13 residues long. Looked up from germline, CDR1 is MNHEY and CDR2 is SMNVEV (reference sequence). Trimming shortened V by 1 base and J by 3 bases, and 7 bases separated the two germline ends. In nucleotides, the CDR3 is TGTGCCAGCAGTTTATTCAGGGGCTACGAGCAGTACTTC. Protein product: CASSLFRGYEQYF.

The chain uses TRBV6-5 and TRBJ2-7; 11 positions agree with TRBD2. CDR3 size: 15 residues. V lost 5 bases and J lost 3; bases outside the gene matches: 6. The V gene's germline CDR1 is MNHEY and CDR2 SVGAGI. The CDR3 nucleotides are TGTGCCAGCAGTCTGCGACTAGCGGGGAGCTACGAGCAGTACTTC. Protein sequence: CASSLRLAGSYEQYF.

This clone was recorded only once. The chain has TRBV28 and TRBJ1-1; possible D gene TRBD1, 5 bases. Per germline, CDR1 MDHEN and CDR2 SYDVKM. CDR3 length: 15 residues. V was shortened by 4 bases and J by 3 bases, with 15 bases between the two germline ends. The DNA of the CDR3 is TGTGCCAGCAGTTCACCGCCCGGGGGTTACACTGAAGCTTTCTTT. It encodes CASSSPPGGYTEAFF.

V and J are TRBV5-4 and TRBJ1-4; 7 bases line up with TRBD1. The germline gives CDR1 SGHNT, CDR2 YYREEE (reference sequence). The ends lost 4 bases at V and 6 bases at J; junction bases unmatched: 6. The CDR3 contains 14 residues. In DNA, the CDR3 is TGTGCCAGCAGCCCTGGGACAGACTATGAAAAACTGTTTTTT. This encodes CASSPGTDYEKLFF.

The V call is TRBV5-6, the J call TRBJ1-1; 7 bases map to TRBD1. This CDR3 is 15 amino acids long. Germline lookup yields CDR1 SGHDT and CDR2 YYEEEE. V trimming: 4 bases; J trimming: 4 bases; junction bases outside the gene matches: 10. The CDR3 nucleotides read TGTGCCAGCAGCGCCGACAGGGACGGATCCACTGAAGCTTTCTTT. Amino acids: CASSADRDGSTEAFF.

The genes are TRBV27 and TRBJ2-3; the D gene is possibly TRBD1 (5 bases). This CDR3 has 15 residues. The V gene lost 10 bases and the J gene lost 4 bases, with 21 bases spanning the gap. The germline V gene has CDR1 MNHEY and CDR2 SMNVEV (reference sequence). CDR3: CATLDKTATPDTQYF. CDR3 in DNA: TGTGCCACCCTAGATAAGACAGCGACACCAGATACGCAGTATTTT.

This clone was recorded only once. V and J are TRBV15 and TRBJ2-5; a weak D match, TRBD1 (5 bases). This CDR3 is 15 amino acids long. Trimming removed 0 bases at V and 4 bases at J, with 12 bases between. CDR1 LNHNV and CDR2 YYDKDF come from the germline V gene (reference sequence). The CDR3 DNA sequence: TGTGCCACCAGCAGAGAAAGGGGTTTCGGAGAGACCCAGTACTTC. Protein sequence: CATSRERGFGETQYF.

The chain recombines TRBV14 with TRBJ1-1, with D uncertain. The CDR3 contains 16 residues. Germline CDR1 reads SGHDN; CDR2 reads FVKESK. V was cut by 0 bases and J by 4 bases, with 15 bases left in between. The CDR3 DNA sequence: TGTGCCAGCAGCCAAGATCTGCGGCAGTTGGGCACTGAAGCTTTCTTT. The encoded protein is CASSQDLRQLGTEAFF.

Here the CDR3 reads CASSMVMTWQSGANVLTF. DNA of the CDR3: TGTGCCAGTAGTATGGTAATGACCTGGCAGTCTGGGGCCAACGTCCTGACTTTC. This sequence joins TRBV19 and TRBJ2-6; D is unclear. V was clipped by 3 bases and J by 1 base, with 16 bases between them. The germline CDR1 and CDR2 sequences are LNHDA and SQIVND (reference sequence). The CDR3 length is 18 residues.

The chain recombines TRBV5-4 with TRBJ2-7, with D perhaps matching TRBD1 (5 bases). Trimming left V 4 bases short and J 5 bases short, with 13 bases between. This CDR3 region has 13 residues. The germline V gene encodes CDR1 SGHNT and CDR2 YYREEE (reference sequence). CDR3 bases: TGTGCCAGCAGCGTCCAGGGCGGCCACGAGCAGTACTTC. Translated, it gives CASSVQGGHEQYF.

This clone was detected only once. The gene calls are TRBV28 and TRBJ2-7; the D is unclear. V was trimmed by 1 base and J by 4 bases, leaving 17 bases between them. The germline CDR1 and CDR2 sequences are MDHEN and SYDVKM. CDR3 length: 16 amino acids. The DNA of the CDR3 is TGTGCCAGCAGTTTATCGCCCCCCTCGGGTCGTTACGAGCAGTACTTC. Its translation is CASSLSPPSGRYEQYF. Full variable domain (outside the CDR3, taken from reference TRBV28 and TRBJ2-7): DVKVTQSSRYLVKRTGEKVFLECVQDMDHENMFWYRQDPGLGLRLIYFSYDVKMKEKGDIPEGYSVSREKKERFSLILESASTNQTSMYLCASSLSPPSGRYEQYFGPGTRLTVT.

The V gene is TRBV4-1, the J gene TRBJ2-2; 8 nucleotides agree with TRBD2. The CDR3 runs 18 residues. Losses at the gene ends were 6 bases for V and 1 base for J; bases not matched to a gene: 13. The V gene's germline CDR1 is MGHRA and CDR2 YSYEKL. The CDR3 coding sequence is TGCGCCAGCAGGACCCGGGCGGAAAGCGGGAGGAACACCGGGGAGCTGTTTTTT. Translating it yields CASRTRAESGRNTGELFF.

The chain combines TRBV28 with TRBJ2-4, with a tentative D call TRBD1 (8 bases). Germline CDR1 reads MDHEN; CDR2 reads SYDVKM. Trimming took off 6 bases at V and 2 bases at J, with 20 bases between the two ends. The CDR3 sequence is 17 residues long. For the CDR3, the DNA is TGTGCCAGCAGGACCCAAGGACAGGGAGGGACCAAAAACATTCAGTACTTC. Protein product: CASRTQGQGGTKNIQYF.